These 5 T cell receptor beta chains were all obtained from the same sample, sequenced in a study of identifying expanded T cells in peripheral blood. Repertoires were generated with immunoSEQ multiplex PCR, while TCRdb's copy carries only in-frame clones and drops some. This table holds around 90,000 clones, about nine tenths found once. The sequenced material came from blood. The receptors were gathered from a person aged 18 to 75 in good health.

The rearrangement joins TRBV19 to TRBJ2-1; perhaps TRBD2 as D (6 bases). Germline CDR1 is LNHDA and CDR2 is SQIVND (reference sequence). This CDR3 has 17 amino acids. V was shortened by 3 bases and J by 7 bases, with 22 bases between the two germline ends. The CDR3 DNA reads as TGTGCCAGTAGTATGGGAAGAGGGGAGGCGGCTCTGAATGAGCAGTTCTTC. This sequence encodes CASSMGRGEAALNEQFF.

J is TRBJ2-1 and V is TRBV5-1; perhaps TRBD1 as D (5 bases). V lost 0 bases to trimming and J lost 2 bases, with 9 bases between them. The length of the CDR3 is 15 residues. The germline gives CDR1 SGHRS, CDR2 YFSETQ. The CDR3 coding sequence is TGCGCCAGCAGCTTGGATGCAGGGACCTACAATGAGCAGTTCTTC. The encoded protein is CASSLDAGTYNEQFF.

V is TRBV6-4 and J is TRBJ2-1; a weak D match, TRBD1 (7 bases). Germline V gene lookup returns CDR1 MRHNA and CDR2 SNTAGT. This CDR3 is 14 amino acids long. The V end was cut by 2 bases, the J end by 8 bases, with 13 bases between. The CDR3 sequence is CASSDQGGPDEQFF. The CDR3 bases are TGTGCCAGCAGTGACCAGGGGGGCCCTGATGAGCAGTTCTTC.

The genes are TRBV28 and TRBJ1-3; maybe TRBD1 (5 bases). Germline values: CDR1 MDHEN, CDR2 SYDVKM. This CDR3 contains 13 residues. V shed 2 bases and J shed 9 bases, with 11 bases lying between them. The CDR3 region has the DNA TGTGCCAGCAGTTTACCAGGGTCAAGCACCATATATTTT. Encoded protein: CASSLPGSSTIYF. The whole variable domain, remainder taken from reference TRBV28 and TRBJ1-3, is DVKVTQSSRYLVKRTGEKVFLECVQDMDHENMFWYRQDPGLGLRLIYFSYDVKMKEKGDIPEGYSVSREKKERFSLILESASTNQTSMYLCASSLPGSSTIYFGEGSWLTVV.

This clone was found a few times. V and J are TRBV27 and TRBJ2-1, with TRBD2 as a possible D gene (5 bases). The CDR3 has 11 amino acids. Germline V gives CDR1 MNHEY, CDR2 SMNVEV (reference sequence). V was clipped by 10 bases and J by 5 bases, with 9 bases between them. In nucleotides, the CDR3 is TGTGCCACCTCAGCGGACAATGAGCAGTTCTTC. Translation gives CATSADNEQFF.